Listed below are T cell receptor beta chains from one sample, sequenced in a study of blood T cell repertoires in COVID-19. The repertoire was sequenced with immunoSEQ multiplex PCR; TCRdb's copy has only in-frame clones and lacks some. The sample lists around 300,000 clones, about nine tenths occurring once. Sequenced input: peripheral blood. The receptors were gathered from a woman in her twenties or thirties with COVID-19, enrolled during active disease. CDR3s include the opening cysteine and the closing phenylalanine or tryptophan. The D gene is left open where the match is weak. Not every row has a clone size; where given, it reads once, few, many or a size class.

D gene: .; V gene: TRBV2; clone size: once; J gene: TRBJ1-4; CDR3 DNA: TGTGCCAGCAGCCTAACGGAAAAACTGTTTTTT; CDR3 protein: CASSLTEKLFF
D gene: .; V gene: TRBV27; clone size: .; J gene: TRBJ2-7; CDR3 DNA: TGTGCCAGCAGTTTTGACAGAAGCAGCTCCTACGAGCAGTACTTC; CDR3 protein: CASSFDRSSSYEQYF
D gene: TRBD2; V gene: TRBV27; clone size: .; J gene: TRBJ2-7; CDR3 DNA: TGTGCCAGCAGTTTAGGGGGGGGCGAGCAGTACTTC; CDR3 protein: CASSLGGGEQYF
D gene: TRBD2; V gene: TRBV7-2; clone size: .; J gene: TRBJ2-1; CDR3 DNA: TGTGCCAGCAGCTCGGGACTAGCGGTAGGTGAGCAGTTCTTC; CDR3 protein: CASSSGLAVGEQFF
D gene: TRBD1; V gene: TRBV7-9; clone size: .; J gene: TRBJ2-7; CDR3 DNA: TGTGCCAGCAGCTCCCGGGACAGGGGGACCAACGAGCAGTACTTC; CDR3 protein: CASSSRDRGTNEQYF
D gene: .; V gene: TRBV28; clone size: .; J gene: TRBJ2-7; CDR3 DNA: TGTGCCAGCAGTGCCGGGACTTTCCACTCCTACGAGCAGTACTTC; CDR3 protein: CASSAGTFHSYEQYF
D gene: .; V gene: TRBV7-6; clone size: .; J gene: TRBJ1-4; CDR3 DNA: TGTGCCAGCAGCCGGACCCGGACAGTCGGAAGTGAAAAACTGTTTTTT; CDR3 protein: CASSRTRTVGSEKLFF
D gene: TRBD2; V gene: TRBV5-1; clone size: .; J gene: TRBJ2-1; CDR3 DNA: TGCGCCAGCAGTGGGTTAGCGGGAGAATCGTACAATGAGCAGTTCTTC; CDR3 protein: CASSGLAGESYNEQFF
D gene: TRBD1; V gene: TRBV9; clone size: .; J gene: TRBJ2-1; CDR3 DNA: TGTGCCAGCAGCCTCCAGACAGGGGGCTACAATGAGCAGTTCTTC; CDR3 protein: CASSLQTGGYNEQFF
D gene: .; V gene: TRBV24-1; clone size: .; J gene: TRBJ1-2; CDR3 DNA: TGTGCCACCAGTGTGGGACACCTCTATGGCTACACCTTC; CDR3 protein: CATSVGHLYGYTF
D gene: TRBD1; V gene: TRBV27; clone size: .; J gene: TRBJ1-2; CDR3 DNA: TGTGCCAGCCGCAGGGGGGCGGACTATGGCTACACCTTC; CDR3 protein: CASRRGADYGYTF
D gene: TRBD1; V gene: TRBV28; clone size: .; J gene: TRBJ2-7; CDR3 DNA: TGTGCCAGCAGTTTGGACAGGGTTTTTTCCTACGAGCAGTACTTC; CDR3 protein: CASSLDRVFSYEQYF
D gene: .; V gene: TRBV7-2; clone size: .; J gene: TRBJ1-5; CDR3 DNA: TGTGCCAGCACCCGGAGTGCGGGCGGCCAGCCCCAGCATTTT; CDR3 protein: CASTRSAGGQPQHF
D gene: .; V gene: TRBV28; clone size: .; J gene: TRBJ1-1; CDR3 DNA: TGTGCCAGCAGAAGCCAGGGATGGGGCACTGAAGCTTTCTTT; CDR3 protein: CASRSQGWGTEAFF
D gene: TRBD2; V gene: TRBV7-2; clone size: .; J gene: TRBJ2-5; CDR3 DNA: TGTGCCAGCAGCCCCGGACTAGCGGGAGTGGGTGAGACCCAGTACTTC; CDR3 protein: CASSPGLAGVGETQYF
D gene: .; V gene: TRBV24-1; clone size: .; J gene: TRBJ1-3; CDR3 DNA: TGTGCCACCAGTGATAGACTAAGGGATCGCTCTGGAAACACCATATATTTT; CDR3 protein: CATSDRLRDRSGNTIYF
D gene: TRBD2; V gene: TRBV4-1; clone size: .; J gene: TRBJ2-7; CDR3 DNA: TGCGCCAGCAGCCAACTAGCGGGCTCCTACGAGCAGTACTTC; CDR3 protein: CASSQLAGSYEQYF
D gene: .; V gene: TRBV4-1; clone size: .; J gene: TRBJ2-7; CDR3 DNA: TGCGCCAGCAGTTATTATAGCGAGCAGTACTTC; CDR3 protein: CASSYYSEQYF
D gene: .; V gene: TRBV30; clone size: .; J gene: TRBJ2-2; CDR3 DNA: TGTGCCTGGAGTGCGGCTAGAGGGTACACCGGGGAGCTGTTTTTT; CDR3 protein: CAWSAARGYTGELFF
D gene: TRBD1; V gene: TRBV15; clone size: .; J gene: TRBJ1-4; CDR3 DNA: TGTGCCACCAGCAGGGGAAGGGGACAGGGGAGGATCAATGAAAAACTGTTTTTT; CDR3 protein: CATSRGRGQGRINEKLFF
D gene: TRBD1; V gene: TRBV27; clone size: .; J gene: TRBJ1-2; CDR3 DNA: TGTGCCAGCAGTCCGGACAGGGGTCATGGCTACACCTTC; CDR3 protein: CASSPDRGHGYTF
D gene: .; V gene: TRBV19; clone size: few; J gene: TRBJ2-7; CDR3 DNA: TGTGCCAGCCCCAGGAGGTCCTACGAGCAGTACTTC; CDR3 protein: CASPRRSYEQYF